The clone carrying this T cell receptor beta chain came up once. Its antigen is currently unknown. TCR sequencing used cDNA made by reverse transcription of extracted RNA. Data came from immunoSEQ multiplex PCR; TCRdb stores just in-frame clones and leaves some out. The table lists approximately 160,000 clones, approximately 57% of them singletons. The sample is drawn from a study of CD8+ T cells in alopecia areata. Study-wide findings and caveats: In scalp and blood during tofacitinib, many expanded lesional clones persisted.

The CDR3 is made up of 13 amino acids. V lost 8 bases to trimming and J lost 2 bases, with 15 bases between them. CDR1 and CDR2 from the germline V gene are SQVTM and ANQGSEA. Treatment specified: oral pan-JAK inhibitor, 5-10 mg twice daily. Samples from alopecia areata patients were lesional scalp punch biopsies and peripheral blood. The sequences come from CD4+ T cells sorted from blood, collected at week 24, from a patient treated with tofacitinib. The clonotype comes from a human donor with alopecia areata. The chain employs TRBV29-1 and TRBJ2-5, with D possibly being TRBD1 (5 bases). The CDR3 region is CSTRQLLQETQYF. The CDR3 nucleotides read TGCAGCACACGACAGCTCCTACAAGAGACCCAGTACTTC. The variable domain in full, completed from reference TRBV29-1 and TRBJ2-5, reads SAVISQKPSRDICQRGTSLTIQCQVDSQVTMMFWYRQQPGQSLTLIATANQGSEATYESGFVIDKFPISRPNLTFSTLTVSNMSPEDSSIYLCSTRQLLQETQYFGPGTRLLVL.